This T cell receptor (beta chain) appears in the sequencing data of a study of technical replicates of blood from a handful of donors (TCRdb year 2017). The library relied on the immunoSEQ multiplex PCR assay. The source is immuneACCESS, and TCRdb retained only in-frame sequences with V and J called. Part of the clones is not carried over; for the studies checked, unresolved V genes explain less than half of this, and the remainder is unexplained. For this sample there are approximately 70,000 clones; about nine tenths appear just once. The top ten clonotypes cover about 0.43% of the sample. Comments on this clone: The target of this receptor is not known. The input lacks base qualities; no much larger clone sits a single base away.

Sequencing input: T cells isolated from PBMCs. The source of this sequence is a human donor in good health.

The DNA sequence is as follows: TGTGCCAGTAAGGTGTCTAGCGGGAGTACCACCGGGGAGCTGTTTTTT. This yields the protein CASKVSSGSTTGELFF. The chain joins TRBV19 to TRBJ2-2, with 10 central nucleotides matching TRBD2. Based on the germline V gene (reference sequence), the CDR1 and CDR2 sequences are LNHDA and SQIVND. Trimmed from V: 7 bases; trimmed from J: 4 bases; junction bases lacking a gene match: 9. Measured from the cysteine to the phenylalanine, the CDR3 is 16 residues long. CDR3 DNA is the only sequence kept; it has 48 bases, read in frame from the first base.